The entry below describes one TCR beta chain. The antigen it recognizes is unknown. Base qualities are not provided; no much larger clone lies one nucleotide away. The sample comes from a study of T cell repertoires in cytomegalovirus infection (dated 2019 in TCRdb). At the level of the whole study: Donor HLA type was relevant to the analysis, because carriage of CMV infection together with the matching HLA type was indicated by public TCR beta signatures. Overall study results and their limits: The ex vivo response was dominated by HLA-C-restricted CMV-specific TCR beta clonotypes, and the single most frequent clonotype in two of eight donors was supplied by these HLA-C-restricted clonotypes. In both this cohort and an independent cohort of 300 to 450 donors, the cumulative frequency of public TCR beta family members distinguished carriers of CMV infection plus the relevant HLA type.

Reading the germline V gene gives CDR1 MDHEN and CDR2 SYDVKM. Cut back by 6 bases and 8 bases, the V and J ends lie 19 bases apart. Taken from cysteine to phenylalanine, the CDR3 has 14 residues. The read is trimmed to its CDR3 DNA, 42 bases read in frame from base 1. TCRdb records Illumina HiSeq 1500 as the sequencer. The public reads were reanalyzed by TCRdb: fastp trimming at Q25, MiXCR alignment, in-frame beta chains only. Each entry merges the rows of one CDR3 protein and shows their most common DNA and genes. The sample table contains about 440,000 distinct CDR3 sequences; only one count was recorded for about a third of them. The ten largest clones capture about an eighth of the sample.

Recombination linked TRBV28 to TRBJ1-2; the D gene cannot be resolved reliably. The sequence derives from a human donor in good health (CMV status not recorded). Some clones in this sample may be carry-over from other donors' samples. The sequencing sample was made of PBMCs. The CDR3 region: CASSTPGSSGGYTF. Read as DNA, the sequence is TGTGCCAGCAGCACGCCGGGGTCGTCAGGCGGCTACACCTTC.